This T cell receptor beta chain appears in the sequencing data of a study of shared clonotypes between healthy human individuals. The study's findings and limits: Larger estimated richness was generally recorded for naive subsets relative to memory subsets.

Data came from immunoSEQ multiplex PCR; TCRdb stores just in-frame clones and leaves some out. The sample includes 950,000 to 1,300,000 clones, about 77% of them seen just once. This clone was found a few times. The target antigen is unknown. This TCR derives from a man aged 18 to 30 in good health. Sequencing was performed on memory CD4+ T cells sorted from blood. Subset described: CD45RA-negative fraction.

The CDR3 is CGRGMSLSGGAAYEQYF. CDR3 nucleotides: TGTGGGAGGGGAATGTCCCTGAGCGGGGGGGCTGCCTACGAGCAGTACTTC. The chain links TRBV12-5 to TRBJ2-7, with 10 bases lining up with TRBD2. The CDR3 runs 17 residues. Germline V gives CDR1 LGHNT, CDR2 FRNRAP.